The 25 T cell receptor beta chains in this list originate from one sample, sequenced in a study of a mutant IDH1 vaccine in newly diagnosed glioma. Using immunoSEQ multiplex PCR, the repertoire was profiled, and TCRdb retains in-frame clones only, with some absent. The repertoire holds more than 40,000 clones, approximately 90% seen once, with around 6% in the top ten. As to time point: week 35, safety follow-up. Vaccine doses each comprised 300 ug of mutant IDH1 20-mer peptide, with topical imiquimod. No antigen has been assigned to these receptors. The sample in question was PBMCs, obtained from a glioma patient whose treatment included an IDH1 peptide vaccine. Receptor source: a woman in her thirties or forties with glioma.

This chain connects TRBV7-2 to TRBJ2-1; 7 bases line up with TRBD2. The CDR3 covers 14 residues. J gave up 6 bases and V 2 bases, and 4 bases lay outside the gene matches. Per germline, CDR1 SGHTA and CDR2 FQGNSA. CDR3 amino acids: CASSLRLATNEQFF. CDR3 coding DNA: TGTGCCAGCAGCTTACGACTAGCCACCAATGAGCAGTTCTTC.

The rearrangement uses TRBV27 and TRBJ2-3; no clear D. The V gene lost 2 bases and the J gene lost 6 bases, with 3 bases spanning the gap. The CDR3 runs to 11 residues. Germline V gives CDR1 MNHEY, CDR2 SMNVEV (reference sequence). The CDR3 sequence is CASSLEDTQYF. The DNA of the CDR3 is TGTGCCAGCAGTTTAGAGGATACGCAGTATTTT.

The V call is TRBV11-1, the J call TRBJ2-7, with D perhaps matching TRBD2 (6 bases). V shed 7 bases and J shed 2 bases, with 12 bases lying between them. CDR1 and CDR2 from the germline V gene are SGHAT and FQDESV (reference sequence). This CDR3 spans 13 amino acids. The CDR3 nucleotides read TGTGCCAGCACATCCGGGAGCCCCTACGAGCAGTACTTC. It specifies CASTSGSPYEQYF.

The chain has TRBV5-6 and TRBJ1-1; D is unresolved. Trimming removed 1 base from V and 1 base from J, with 14 bases in between. The CDR3 is made up of 16 amino acids. The germline gives CDR1 SGHDT, CDR2 YYEEEE. In DNA form, the CDR3 reads TGTGCCAGCAGCTTGCGGTTGTATTCCGAGAACACTGAAGCTTTCTTT. It yields the protein CASSLRLYSENTEAFF.

CDR3 in amino acids: CASSPTGIKETQYF. The CDR3 nucleotides are TGTGCCAGCAGTCCGACCGGGATTAAAGAGACCCAGTACTTC. The chain has TRBV28 and TRBJ2-5, with D possibly being TRBD2 (5 bases). CDR1 and CDR2 from the germline V gene are MDHEN and SYDVKM. This CDR3 has 14 amino acids. With 5 bases removed from V and 3 bases from J, the gap between germline ends came to 13 bases.

The V call is TRBV2, the J call TRBJ2-7, with TRBD1 as a possible D gene (5 bases). Between the trimmed V and J ends, which lost 8 bases and 2 bases, there was a span of 13 bases. The CDR3 totals 13 residues. Germline V gene lookup returns CDR1 SNHLY and CDR2 FYNNEI. In DNA form, the CDR3 reads TGTGCCAGCTGGTCGGACACGACCTACGAGCAGTACTTC. This encodes CASWSDTTYEQYF.

The chain has TRBV19 and TRBJ1-1; D is unresolved. This CDR3 comprises 14 residues. Germline V gene lookup returns CDR1 LNHDA and CDR2 SQIVND (reference sequence). Trimming took 4 bases from V and 0 from J, leaving 9 bases between them. CDR3 region: CASSKDTLNTEAFF. The CDR3 DNA reads TGTGCCAGTAGTAAAGACACGCTGAACACTGAAGCTTTCTTT.

The chain joins TRBV25-1 to TRBJ1-2; 8 nucleotides match TRBD1. Trimming cost V 6 bases and J 4 bases; bases outside gene matches: 7. From germline, CDR1 is MGHDK and CDR2 SYGVNS. The CDR3 runs 14 residues. Here the CDR3 reads CASRETGGPYGYTF. The DNA for the CDR3 is TGTGCCAGCAGAGAAACAGGGGGGCCCTATGGCTACACCTTC.

CDR3 sequence: CASSPGENTEAFF. The CDR3 DNA follows: TGCGCCAGCAGCCCCGGGGAGAACACTGAAGCTTTCTTT. The rearrangement uses TRBV5-1 and TRBJ1-1; D gene uncertain. Germline CDR1 reads SGHRS; CDR2 reads YFSETQ. The CDR3 sequence is 13 residues long. The V and J ends lost 4 bases and 1 base respectively, with 8 bases between them.

This chain joins TRBV7-8 and TRBJ1-1; 9 bases fit TRBD1. The CDR3 covers 16 residues. Looked up from germline, CDR1 is SGHVS and CDR2 is FQNEAQ. Trimming removed 5 bases from V and 3 bases from J; junction bases left unmatched: 10. The CDR3: CASSNRQGESDTEAFF. The CDR3 nucleotides read TGTGCCAGCAGCAATCGACAGGGGGAGTCGGACACTGAAGCTTTCTTT.

This clone was counted a single time. V gene TRBV13 combines with J gene TRBJ1-4; D gene uncertain. This CDR3 has 14 residues. V gave up 4 bases and J gave up 5 bases, with 11 bases separating them. CDR1 is PRHDT and CDR2 is FYEKMQ in the germline V gene (reference sequence). The DNA of the CDR3 is TGTGCCAGCAGCTCCCGACGGTTGAATGAAAAACTGTTTTTT. Residues: CASSSRRLNEKLFF.

This clone was seen only once. The chain is built from TRBV18 and TRBJ1-2; D possibly corresponds to TRBD1 (5 bases). CDR3 size: 15 residues. The V and J ends lost 6 bases and 4 bases respectively, with 18 bases between them. Germline V gives CDR1 KGHSH, CDR2 LQKENI. Here the CDR3 reads CASSETARKPYGYTF. CDR3 DNA: TGTGCCAGCTCGGAGACAGCGAGAAAACCCTATGGCTACACCTTC.

The gene calls are TRBV2 and TRBJ2-5; D unresolved. The CDR3 length is 13 residues. The V gene lost 4 bases and the J gene lost 1 base, with 7 bases spanning the gap. Germline lookup yields CDR1 SNHLY and CDR2 FYNNEI. The CDR3 DNA reads TGTGCCAGCAGTGTTGTAGTCCAAGAGACCCAGTACTTC. This encodes CASSVVVQETQYF.

The chain links TRBV4-2 to TRBJ2-7; 9 nucleotides align to TRBD2. Germline CDR1 reads LGHNA; CDR2 reads YNFKEQ. There are 17 residues in the CDR3. The V gene end was trimmed by 0 bases and the J gene end by 4 bases; junction bases not matched to a gene: 10. The CDR3 reads CASSQESSGRPGYEQYF. CDR3 in DNA: TGTGCCAGCAGCCAAGAATCAAGCGGGAGGCCCGGGTACGAGCAGTACTTC.

This sequence joins TRBV29-1 and TRBJ1-2, with 7 bases that match TRBD1. The CDR3 spans 12 residues. Germline-derived CDR1 and CDR2 are SQVTM and ANQGSEA. The J segment lost 4 bases and the V segment lost 6 bases, leaving 5 bases of the junction unmatched. The DNA for the CDR3 is TGCAGCGTCGACAGGGTCGGCTATGGCTACACCTTC. This translates into CSVDRVGYGYTF.

This chain links TRBV4-3 with TRBJ1-1; 9 bases align to TRBD1. In germline, CDR1 is LGHNA, CDR2 YSLEER. Germline trimming cut 2 bases from V and 4 bases from J; bases unmatched to any gene: 5. The CDR3 consists of 15 residues. The CDR3 is CASSQLGTGSTEAFF. DNA of the CDR3: TGCGCCAGCAGCCAACTTGGGACAGGGAGCACTGAAGCTTTCTTT.

The chain employs TRBV7-9 and TRBJ2-5; maybe TRBD1 (6 bases). V shed 5 bases and J shed 2 bases, with 15 bases lying between them. Germline V CDR1 and CDR2: SEHNR, FQNEAQ (reference sequence). The CDR3 runs to 15 residues. CDR3 residues: CASSPLNRAQETQYF. DNA of the CDR3: TGTGCCAGCAGCCCGCTGAACAGGGCTCAAGAGACCCAGTACTTC.

This clone has just one count. This sequence joins TRBV9 and TRBJ2-5; 9 positions agree with TRBD2. The length of the CDR3 is 17 residues. The ends lost 4 bases at V and 4 bases at J; junction bases unmatched: 14. CDR1 is SGDLS and CDR2 is YYNGEE in the germline V gene. CDR3 coding DNA: TGTGCCAGCAGCTTGAAGGTAGCGGGGGCCGTGCCAGAGACCCAGTACTTC. The encoded protein is CASSLKVAGAVPETQYF.

The chain joins TRBV18 to TRBJ2-3; D uncertain. The germline V and J ends were trimmed by 3 bases and 6 bases, with 10 bases remaining between them. The CDR3 is made up of 13 amino acids. Per germline, CDR1 KGHSH and CDR2 LQKENI. The CDR3 spells CASSPTLGDTQYF. The DNA of the CDR3 is TGTGCCAGCTCACCTACTCTCGGGGATACGCAGTATTTT.

V is TRBV30 and J is TRBJ1-2, with 10 bases matching TRBD1. This CDR3 is 13 amino acids long. The germline V gene has CDR1 GTSNPN and CDR2 SVGIG (reference sequence). Trimming cost V 0 bases and J 8 bases; bases outside gene matches: 3. The CDR3 sequence: CAWSVRDRGGYTF. CDR3 coding DNA: TGTGCCTGGAGTGTACGGGACAGGGGCGGCTACACCTTC. Variable domain in full (rest from reference TRBV30 and TRBJ1-2): SQTIHQWPATLVQPVGSPLSLECTVEGTSNPNLYWYRQAAGRGLQLLFYSVGIGQISSEVPQNLSASRPQDRQFILSSKKLLLSDSGFYLCAWSVRDRGGYTFGSGTRLTVV.

J is TRBJ1-2 and V is TRBV27; TRBD1 matches 8 bases. The germline CDR1 and CDR2 sequences are MNHEY and SMNVEV (reference sequence). The CDR3 runs 15 residues. The V and J ends lost 3 bases and 8 bases, in that order; junction bases with no gene match: 11. CDR3 in DNA: TGTGCCAGCAGTTTTGGGACAGGCGCTAGAGAGGGCTACACCTTC. Protein: CASSFGTGAREGYTF.

The chain uses TRBV6-6 and TRBJ2-1, with 15 bases identical to TRBD2. CDR3 length equals 16 residues. The V gene end was trimmed by 6 bases and the J gene end by 5 bases; junction bases not matched to a gene: 5. Germline V lookup: CDR1 MNHNY, CDR2 SVGAGI (reference sequence). The CDR3 DNA sequence: TGTGCCAGCAGATGGACTAGCGGGAGGGCCGACAATGAGCAGTTCTTC. The encoded protein is CASRWTSGRADNEQFF.

The chain links TRBV6-5 to TRBJ1-1; tentative D call: TRBD1 (6 bases). The CDR3 runs to 15 residues. V lost 2 bases, J lost 0 bases, and 10 bases lay in between. CDR1 and CDR2 from the germline V gene are MNHEY and SVGAGI. DNA of the CDR3: TGTGCCAGCAGTTACGTGCAGGGGATGAACACTGAAGCTTTCTTT. Amino acids: CASSYVQGMNTEAFF.

The J gene is TRBJ1-1, the V gene TRBV19, with 7 positions matching TRBD1. There are 15 residues in the CDR3. Germline-derived CDR1 and CDR2 are LNHDA and SQIVND (reference sequence). V lost 4 bases to trimming and J lost 0 bases; unmatched junction nucleotides: 5. The CDR3 is CASSTGGRMNTEAFF. As DNA, the CDR3 is TGTGCCAGTAGTACAGGGGGGAGGATGAACACTGAAGCTTTCTTT. The variable domain in full, completed from reference TRBV19 and TRBJ1-1, reads DGGITQSPKYLFRKEGQNVTLSCEQNLNHDAMYWYRQDPGQGLRLIYYSQIVNDFQKGDIAEGYSVSREKKESFPLTVTSAQKNPTAFYLCASSTGGRMNTEAFFGQGTRLTVV.

There are a few counts of this clone. CDR3 sequence: CASSGTGAPEKLFF. CDR3 nucleotide sequence: TGTGCCAGCAGTGGGACAGGGGCACCCGAAAAACTGTTTTTT. V usage is TRBV2 and J usage is TRBJ1-4, with 9 bases identical to TRBD1. The length of the CDR3 is 14 residues. The germline V gene has CDR1 SNHLY and CDR2 FYNNEI. V was pared by 4 bases and J by 8 bases, with 5 bases of the junction left unmatched.